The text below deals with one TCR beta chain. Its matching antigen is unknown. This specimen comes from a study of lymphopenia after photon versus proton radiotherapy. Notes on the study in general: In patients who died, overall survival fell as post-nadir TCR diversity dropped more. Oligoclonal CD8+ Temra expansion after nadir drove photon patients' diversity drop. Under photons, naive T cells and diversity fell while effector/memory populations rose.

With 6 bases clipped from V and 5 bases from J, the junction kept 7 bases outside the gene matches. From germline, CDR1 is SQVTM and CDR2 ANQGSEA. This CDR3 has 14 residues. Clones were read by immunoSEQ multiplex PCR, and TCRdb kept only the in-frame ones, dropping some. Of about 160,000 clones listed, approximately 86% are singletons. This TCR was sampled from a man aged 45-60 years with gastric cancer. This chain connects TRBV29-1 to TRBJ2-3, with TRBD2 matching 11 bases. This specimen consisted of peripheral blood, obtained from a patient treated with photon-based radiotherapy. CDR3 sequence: CSVKKGTSGDTQYF. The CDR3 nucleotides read TGCAGCGTGAAAAAAGGGACTAGCGGAGATACGCAGTATTTT.